These 2 T cell receptor beta chains came from one sample sequenced in a study of siplizumab effects on memory and regulatory T cells (dated by TCRdb to between 2017 and 2020). To prepare the library, the immunoSEQ multiplex PCR assay was applied. TCRdb retrieved this table from immuneACCESS and kept in-frame rearrangements only. Not all clones are present; in checked studies, unresolved V genes account for under half, and no reason is known for the remainder. Counted in this sample were under 85,000 clones; approximately 89% of them appeared once. Of the sample, 1.7% falls within the top ten clones. Sequencing input: Tregs sorted from blood. All receptors come from a human donor in good health.

The V gene is TRBV19, the J gene TRBJ1-2, with TRBD1 identical over 8 bases. J was trimmed by 2 bases and V by 1 base; bases with no gene match: 3. The CDR3 covers 15 residues. CDR1 is LNHDA, CDR2 SQIVND, per germline (reference sequence). The CDR3 loop reads CASSIVAGGNYGYTF. CDR3 sequence (DNA): TGTGCCAGTAGTATAGTCGCAGGGGGCAACTATGGCTACACCTTC.

This sequence joins TRBV7-9 and TRBJ2-1; 9 bases align to TRBD1. Germline values: CDR1 SEHNR, CDR2 FQNEAQ (reference sequence). J lost 3 bases, V lost 5 bases, and 11 bases had no gene match. There are 17 residues in the CDR3. The CDR3 coding sequence is TGTGCCAGCAGCACAGGGACAGGGCCCATATACTACAATGAGCAGTTCTTC. Its protein product is CASSTGTGPIYYNEQFF.